Following are 18 T cell receptor beta chains from one sample sequenced in a study of blood T cell repertoires in COVID-19. Only in-frame clones appear in the TCRdb table, and some are missing; sequencing was by immunoSEQ multiplex PCR. The sample has over 300,000 clones, 80% to 90% seen once. What was sequenced was PBMCs or T cells enriched from blood (not recorded which). Receptor source: a young man who had recovered from COVID-19.

This clone was counted a few times. The gene calls are TRBV4-3 and TRBJ1-1; TRBD1 is a possible D gene (6 bases). V lost 2 bases and J lost 4, with 11 bases in between. Germline CDR1 reads LGHNA; CDR2 reads YSLEER. The CDR3 contains 14 residues. The CDR3 loop is CASSQSGAVTEAFF. The CDR3, as DNA: TGCGCCAGCAGCCAATCAGGGGCGGTCACTGAAGCTTTCTTT.

The V call is TRBV2, the J call TRBJ2-3, with a possible D match to TRBD1 (6 bases). The germline V gene has CDR1 SNHLY and CDR2 FYNNEI. Trimming took off 3 bases at V and 6 bases at J, with 16 bases between the two ends. The CDR3 sequence is 15 residues long. CDR3 residues: CASSEAGAGGDTQYF. DNA for the CDR3: TGTGCCAGCAGTGAGGCAGGCGCTGGGGGCGATACGCAGTATTTT. Looking up the rest from reference TRBV2 and TRBJ2-3 gives the full variable domain: EPEVTQTPSHQVTQMGQEVILRCVPISNHLYFYWYRQILGQKVEFLVSFYNNEISEKSEIFDDQFSVERPDGSNFTLKIRSTKLEDSAMYFCASSEAGAGGDTQYFGPGTRLTVL.

This rearrangement joins TRBV7-9 to TRBJ1-6; 9 bases line up with TRBD1. CDR1 is SEHNR, CDR2 FQNEAQ, per germline (reference sequence). The V gene end was trimmed by 2 bases and the J gene end by 9 bases; junction bases not matched to a gene: 8. The CDR3 runs to 16 residues. The CDR3, as DNA: TGTGCCAGCAGCTTACTTGGACAGGGGCTTCTTTCACCCCTCCACTTT. Translated: CASSLLGQGLLSPLHF.

The rearrangement uses TRBV10-2 and TRBJ1-5; D might be TRBD1 (6 bases). V shed 2 bases and J shed 7 bases, with 12 bases lying between them. Germline values: CDR1 WSHSY, CDR2 SAAADI. CDR3 length equals 14 residues. The CDR3 DNA sequence: TGCGCCAGCAGTGAGACAGGGTTAGGGCAGCCCCAGCATTTT. This encodes CASSETGLGQPQHF.

The V call is TRBV5-1, the J call TRBJ1-2; 7 bases line up with TRBD1. With 3 bases clipped from V and 2 bases from J, the junction kept 4 bases outside the gene matches. This CDR3 contains 14 residues. CDR1 and CDR2 from the germline V gene are SGHRS and YFSETQ. The CDR3 DNA follows: TGCGCCAGCAGCTCGGGGACAGCCAACTATGGCTACACCTTC. It specifies CASSSGTANYGYTF.

This clone has a handful of counts. The chain uses TRBV19 and TRBJ2-1, with a weak D call TRBD2 (5 bases). This CDR3 region has 12 residues. V shed 8 bases and J shed 5 bases, with 10 bases lying between them. Germline V lookup: CDR1 LNHDA, CDR2 SQIVND (reference sequence). The CDR3 DNA reads TGTGCCAGTCGGGCGGGCAACAATGAGCAGTTCTTC. This translates into CASRAGNNEQFF.

The chain has TRBV27 and TRBJ1-2; 7 nucleotides align to TRBD1. The CDR3 loop spans 13 amino acids. Germline V lookup: CDR1 MNHEY, CDR2 SMNVEV (reference sequence). V dropped 4 bases and J dropped 2; count of bases not matched to a gene: 1. The CDR3 here is CASSSGQNYGYTF. In DNA, the CDR3 is TGTGCCAGCAGTTCGGGACAGAACTATGGCTACACCTTC.

V and J are TRBV6-1 and TRBJ1-5, with TRBD1 matching 7 bases. The CDR3 contains 19 residues. The V segment lost 1 base and the J segment 2 bases; nucleotides outside the gene matches: 14. Germline V CDR1 and CDR2: MNHNS, SASEGT. This CDR3 is CASSEGPGQIYSGNQPQHF. The CDR3 bases are TGTGCCAGCAGTGAAGGACCGGGACAGATATATAGTGGCAATCAGCCCCAGCATTTT.

The rearrangement links TRBV13 to TRBJ2-7; D may be TRBD1 (6 bases). V lost 6 bases to trimming and J lost 1 base, with 13 bases between them. Germline V gene sequence: CDR1 PRHDT, CDR2 FYEKMQ (reference sequence). CDR3 length: 14 residues. The CDR3 region is CASRRTGLSYEQYF. CDR3 DNA: TGTGCCAGCAGGCGTACAGGGTTGTCCTACGAGCAGTACTTC.

The chain uses TRBV6-9 and TRBJ2-1; D not resolved. Germline CDR1 MNHGY, CDR2 SVAAGI. V was trimmed by 4 bases and J by 10 bases, leaving 11 bases between them. The CDR3 has 12 residues. Here the CDR3 DNA reads TGTGCCAGCAGTTTGGCGCGGATCGAGCAGTTCTTC. Translation gives CASSLARIEQFF.

The chain couples TRBV5-6 to TRBJ1-5; 8 positions agree with TRBD1. V was pared by 4 bases and J by 0 bases, with 0 bases of the junction left unmatched. CDR1 and CDR2 (germline): SGHDT, YYEEEE. The CDR3 spans 14 residues. The CDR3 DNA follows: TGTGCCAGCAGCGGGACAGGTAGCAATCAGCCCCAGCATTTT. This translates into CASSGTGSNQPQHF.

The chain employs TRBV3-1 (or the pseudogene TRBV3-2) and TRBJ1-3, with 9 bases aligning to TRBD1. V was pared by 3 bases and J by 8 bases, with 2 bases of the junction left unmatched. CDR3 size: 13 residues. The germline V gene has CDR1 LGHDT and CDR2 YNNKEL (reference sequence). The CDR3 region is CASSQNRGHTIYF. The CDR3, as DNA: TGTGCCAGCAGCCAGAACAGGGGGCACACCATATATTTT.

The chain links TRBV4-3 to TRBJ1-2, with no clear D. This CDR3 comprises 15 residues. V was cut by 0 bases and J by 4 bases, with 12 bases left in between. From germline, CDR1 is LGHNA and CDR2 YSLEER. This CDR3 reads CASSQDRVSPYGYTF. The CDR3 nucleotides read TGCGCCAGCAGCCAAGATCGGGTCAGCCCCTATGGCTACACCTTC.

The rearrangement links TRBV7-9 to TRBJ2-3, with D maybe TRBD1 (6 bases). Germline assignment: CDR1 SEHNR and CDR2 FQNEAQ (reference sequence). Deletions cut 1 base from V and 3 bases from J, with 17 bases between. The CDR3 sequence is 17 residues long. CDR3 in DNA: TGTGCCAGCAGCTTAGACTTCGGCATTAGGGGGACAGATACGCAGTATTTT. Encoded protein: CASSLDFGIRGTDTQYF.

The V gene is TRBV5-1, the J gene TRBJ1-1, with D uncertain. Per germline, CDR1 SGHRS and CDR2 YFSETQ. The germline V and J ends were trimmed by 5 bases and 2 bases, with 13 bases remaining between them. The CDR3 length is 14 residues. CDR3 in DNA: TGCGCCAGCAGAGATGGCTTCGCTAACACTGAAGCTTTCTTT. This sequence encodes CASRDGFANTEAFF.

The chain carries TRBV7-9 and TRBJ1-1, with D perhaps TRBD1 (6 bases). Between the trimmed V and J ends, which lost 5 bases and 5 bases, there was a span of 21 bases. The CDR3 contains 16 residues. The germline V gene has CDR1 SEHNR and CDR2 FQNEAQ (reference sequence). This CDR3 reads CASSLQPGQGLTEAFF. The CDR3 nucleotides are TGTGCCAGCAGCCTACAACCCGGTCAGGGGTTGACTGAAGCTTTCTTT.

The chain uses TRBV2 and TRBJ1-1; D is possibly TRBD1 (5 bases). The CDR3 is made up of 13 amino acids. Germline CDR1 reads SNHLY; CDR2 reads FYNNEI. V was clipped by 7 bases and J by 1 base, with 10 bases between them. The CDR3 sequence is CASTPTENTEAFF. Here the CDR3 DNA reads TGTGCCAGCACACCGACAGAGAACACTGAAGCTTTCTTT.

This chain links TRBV4-2 with TRBJ2-5; 7 nucleotides match TRBD2. J gave up 5 bases and V 4 bases, and 7 bases lay outside the gene matches. The length of the CDR3 is 14 residues. Germline CDR1 is LGHNA and CDR2 is YNFKEQ. CDR3 nucleotides: TGTGCCAGCAGCCTGTCCCGGGGGGTTGAGACCCAGTACTTC. Protein: CASSLSRGVETQYF.